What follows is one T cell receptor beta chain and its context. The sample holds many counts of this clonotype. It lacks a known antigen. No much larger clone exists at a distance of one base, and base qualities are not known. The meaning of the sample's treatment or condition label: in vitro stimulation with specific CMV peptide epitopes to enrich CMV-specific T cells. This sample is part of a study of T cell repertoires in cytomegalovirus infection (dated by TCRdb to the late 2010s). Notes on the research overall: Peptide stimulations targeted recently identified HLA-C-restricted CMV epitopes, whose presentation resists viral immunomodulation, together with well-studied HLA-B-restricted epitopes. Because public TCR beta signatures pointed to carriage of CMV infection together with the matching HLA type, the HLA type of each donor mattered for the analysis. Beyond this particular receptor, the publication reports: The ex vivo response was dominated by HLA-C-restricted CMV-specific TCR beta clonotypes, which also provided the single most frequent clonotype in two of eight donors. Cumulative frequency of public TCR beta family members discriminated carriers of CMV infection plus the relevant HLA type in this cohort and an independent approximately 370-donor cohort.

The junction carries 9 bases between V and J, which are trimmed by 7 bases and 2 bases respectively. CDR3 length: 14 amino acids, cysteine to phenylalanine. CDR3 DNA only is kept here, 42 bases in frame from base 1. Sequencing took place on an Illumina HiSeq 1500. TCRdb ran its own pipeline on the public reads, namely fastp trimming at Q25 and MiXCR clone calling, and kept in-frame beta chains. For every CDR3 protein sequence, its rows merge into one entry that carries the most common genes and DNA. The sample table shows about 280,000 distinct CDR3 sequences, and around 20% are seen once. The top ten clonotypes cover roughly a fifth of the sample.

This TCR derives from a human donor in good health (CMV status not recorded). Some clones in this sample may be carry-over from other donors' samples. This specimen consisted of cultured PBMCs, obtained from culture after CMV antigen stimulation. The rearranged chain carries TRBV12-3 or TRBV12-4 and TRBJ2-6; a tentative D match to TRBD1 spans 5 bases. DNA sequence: TGTGCCAGCACCCGACAGCCTGGGGCCAACGTCCTGACTTTC. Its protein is CASTRQPGANVLTF.